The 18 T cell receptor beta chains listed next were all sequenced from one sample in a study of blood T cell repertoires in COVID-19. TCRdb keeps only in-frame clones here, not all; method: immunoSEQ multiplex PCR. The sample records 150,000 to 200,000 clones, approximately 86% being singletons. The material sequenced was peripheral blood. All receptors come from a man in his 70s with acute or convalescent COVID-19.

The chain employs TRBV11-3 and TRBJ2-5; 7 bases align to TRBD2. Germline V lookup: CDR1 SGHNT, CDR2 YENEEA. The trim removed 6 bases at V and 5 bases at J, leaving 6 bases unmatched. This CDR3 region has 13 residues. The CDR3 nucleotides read TGTGCCAGCAGGAAGGCGGGAGAGGAGACCCAGTACTTC. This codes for CASRKAGEETQYF.

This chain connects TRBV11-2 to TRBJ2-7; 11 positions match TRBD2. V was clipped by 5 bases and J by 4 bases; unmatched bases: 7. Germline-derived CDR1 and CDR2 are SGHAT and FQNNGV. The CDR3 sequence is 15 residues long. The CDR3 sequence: CASSLQSSGGYEQYF. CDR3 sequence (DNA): TGTGCCAGCAGCCTCCAGTCTAGCGGGGGGTACGAGCAGTACTTC.

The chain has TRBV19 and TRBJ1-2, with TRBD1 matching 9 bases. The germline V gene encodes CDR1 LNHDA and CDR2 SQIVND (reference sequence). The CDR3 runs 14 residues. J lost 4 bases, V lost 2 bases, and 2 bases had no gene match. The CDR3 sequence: CASSIMGQGYGYTF. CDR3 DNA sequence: TGTGCCAGTAGTATAATGGGACAGGGCTATGGCTACACCTTC.

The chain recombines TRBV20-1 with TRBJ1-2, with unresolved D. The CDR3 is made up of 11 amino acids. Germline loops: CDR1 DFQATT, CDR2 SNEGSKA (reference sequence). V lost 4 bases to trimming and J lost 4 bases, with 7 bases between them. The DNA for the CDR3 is TGCAGTGCTATCGTCGGCTATGGCTACACCTTC. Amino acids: CSAIVGYGYTF.

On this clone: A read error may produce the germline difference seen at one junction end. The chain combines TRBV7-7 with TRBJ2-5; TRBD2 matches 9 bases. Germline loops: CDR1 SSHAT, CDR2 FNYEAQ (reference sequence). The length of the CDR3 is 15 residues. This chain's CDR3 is CASSPTGTSRETQYF. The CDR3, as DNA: TGTGCTAGCAGCCCGACAGGGACTAGCCGTGAGACCCAGTACTTC.

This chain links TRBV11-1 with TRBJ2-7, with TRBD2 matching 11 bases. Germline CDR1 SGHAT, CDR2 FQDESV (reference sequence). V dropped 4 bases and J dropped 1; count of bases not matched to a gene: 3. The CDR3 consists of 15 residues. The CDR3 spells CASSSGTSGSYEQYF. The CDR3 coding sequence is TGTGCCAGCAGCTCCGGGACTAGCGGATCCTACGAGCAGTACTTC.

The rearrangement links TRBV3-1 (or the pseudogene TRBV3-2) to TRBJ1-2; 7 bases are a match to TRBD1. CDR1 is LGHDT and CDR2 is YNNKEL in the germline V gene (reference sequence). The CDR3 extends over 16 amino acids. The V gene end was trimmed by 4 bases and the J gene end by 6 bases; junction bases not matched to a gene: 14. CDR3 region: CASSRLGAGGSHGYTF. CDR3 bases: TGTGCCAGCAGCCGGCTGGGCGCAGGGGGGAGCCATGGCTACACCTTC.

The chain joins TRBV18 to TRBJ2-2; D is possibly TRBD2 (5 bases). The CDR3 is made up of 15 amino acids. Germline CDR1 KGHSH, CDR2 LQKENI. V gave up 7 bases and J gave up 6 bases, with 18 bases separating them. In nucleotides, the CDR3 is TGTGCCAGCTTCACTAGGGATGTGGTAGCCGGGGAGCTGTTTTTT. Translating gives CASFTRDVVAGELFF.

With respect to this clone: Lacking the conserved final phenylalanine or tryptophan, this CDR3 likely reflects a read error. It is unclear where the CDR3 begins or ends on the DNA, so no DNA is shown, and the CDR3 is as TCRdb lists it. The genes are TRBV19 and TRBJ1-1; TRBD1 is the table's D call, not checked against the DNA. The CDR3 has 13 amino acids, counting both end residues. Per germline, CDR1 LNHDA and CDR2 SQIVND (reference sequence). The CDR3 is CASSTHPGTGGIL.

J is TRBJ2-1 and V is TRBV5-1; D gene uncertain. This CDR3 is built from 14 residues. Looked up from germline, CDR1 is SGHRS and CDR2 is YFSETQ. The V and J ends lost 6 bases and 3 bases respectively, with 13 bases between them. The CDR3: CASKPRVGYNEQFF. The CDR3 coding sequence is TGCGCCAGCAAACCCCGGGTCGGCTACAATGAGCAGTTCTTC.

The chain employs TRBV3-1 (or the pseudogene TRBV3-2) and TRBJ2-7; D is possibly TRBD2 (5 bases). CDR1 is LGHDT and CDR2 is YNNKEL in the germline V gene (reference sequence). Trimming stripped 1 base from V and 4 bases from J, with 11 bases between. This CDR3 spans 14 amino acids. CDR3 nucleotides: TGTGCCAGCAGCCAAGTGGAGTCGGGATACGAGCAGTACTTC. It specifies CASSQVESGYEQYF.

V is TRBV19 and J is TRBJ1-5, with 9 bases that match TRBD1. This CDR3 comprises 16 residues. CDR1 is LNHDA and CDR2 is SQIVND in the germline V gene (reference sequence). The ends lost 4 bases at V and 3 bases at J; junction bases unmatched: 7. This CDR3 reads CASSTTGTGYNQPQHF. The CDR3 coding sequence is TGTGCCAGTAGTACCACCGGGACAGGGTACAATCAGCCCCAGCATTTT. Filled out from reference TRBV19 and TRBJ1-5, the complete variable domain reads DGGITQSPKYLFRKEGQNVTLSCEQNLNHDAMYWYRQDPGQGLRLIYYSQIVNDFQKGDIAEGYSVSREKKESFPLTVTSAQKNPTAFYLCASSTTGTGYNQPQHFGDGTRLSIL.

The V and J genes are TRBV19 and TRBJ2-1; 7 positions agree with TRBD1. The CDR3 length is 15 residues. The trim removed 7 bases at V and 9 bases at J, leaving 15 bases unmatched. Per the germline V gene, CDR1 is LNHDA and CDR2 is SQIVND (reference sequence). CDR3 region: CASTPDRASLSEQFF. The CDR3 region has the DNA TGTGCCAGTACCCCAGACAGGGCTTCTTTGAGTGAGCAGTTCTTC.

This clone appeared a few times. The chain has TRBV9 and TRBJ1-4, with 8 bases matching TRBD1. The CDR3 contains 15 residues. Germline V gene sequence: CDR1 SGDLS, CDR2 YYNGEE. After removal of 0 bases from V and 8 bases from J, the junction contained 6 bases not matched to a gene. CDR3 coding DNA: TGTGCCAGCAGCGTAGAGGACAGGGCTTGGGAAAAACTGTTTTTT. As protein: CASSVEDRAWEKLFF.

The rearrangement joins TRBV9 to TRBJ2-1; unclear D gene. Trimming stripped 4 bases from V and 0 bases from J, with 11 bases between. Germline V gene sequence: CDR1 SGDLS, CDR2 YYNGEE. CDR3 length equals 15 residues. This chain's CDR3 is CASSLLPSSYNEQFF. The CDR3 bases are TGTGCCAGCAGCTTATTACCGAGCTCCTACAATGAGCAGTTCTTC.

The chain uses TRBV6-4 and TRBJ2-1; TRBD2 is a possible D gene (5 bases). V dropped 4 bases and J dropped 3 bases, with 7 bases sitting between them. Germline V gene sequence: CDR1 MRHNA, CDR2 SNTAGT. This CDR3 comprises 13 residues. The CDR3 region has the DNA TGTGCCAGCAGTGTCGGGGACTACAATGAGCAGTTCTTC. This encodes CASSVGDYNEQFF.

The DNA for the CDR3 is TGTGCCTGGAGTGTGAGCACCACAGATACGCAGTATTTT. Translation gives CAWSVSTTDTQYF. This sequence joins TRBV30 and TRBJ2-3; D gene unclear. The V gene's germline CDR1 is GTSNPN and CDR2 SVGIG (reference sequence). The CDR3 consists of 13 residues. Trimming stripped 0 bases from V and 2 bases from J, with 6 bases between.

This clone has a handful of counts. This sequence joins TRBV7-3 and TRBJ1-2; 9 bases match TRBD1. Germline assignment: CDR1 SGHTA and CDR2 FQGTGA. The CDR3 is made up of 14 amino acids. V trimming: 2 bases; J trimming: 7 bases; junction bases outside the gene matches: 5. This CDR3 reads CASSLFGTGSGYTF. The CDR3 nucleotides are TGTGCCAGCAGCTTATTCGGGACAGGGTCTGGCTACACCTTC.